Each of the 20 T cell receptor beta chains below was sequenced from the same sample in a study of blood T cell repertoires in COVID-19 (TCRdb year 2020). Preparation of the library involved the immunoSEQ multiplex PCR assay. TCRdb re-hosts the immuneACCESS table, in-frame sequences only. Its copies lack some clones; in the studies checked, an unresolved V gene accounts for under half of them, and the cause for the rest is not known. The sample table lists approximately 280,000 clones, around 89% of them with a count of one. The ten biggest clones cover about 4.2% of the sample. Sequencing was carried out using peripheral blood. These receptors were collected from a man aged 40-50 years with acute or convalescent COVID-19.

The chain couples TRBV4-2 to TRBJ2-2; 7 bases fit TRBD2. Per germline, CDR1 LGHNA and CDR2 YNFKEQ. J was trimmed by 2 bases and V by 4 bases; bases with no gene match: 13. The CDR3 loop spans 18 amino acids. The CDR3 sequence is CASSPQALGGGNTGELFF. The CDR3 coding sequence is TGTGCCAGCAGCCCCCAAGCCCTGGGCGGGGGAAACACCGGGGAGCTGTTTTTT.

This chain connects TRBV6-4 to TRBJ1-2; tentatively, D is TRBD1 (6 bases). The germline V gene has CDR1 MRHNA and CDR2 SNTAGT. This CDR3 contains 12 residues. V was clipped by 7 bases and J by 5 bases, with 11 bases between them. As DNA, the CDR3 is TGTGCCAGCAACAGGGCGGCATATGGCTACACCTTC. It codes for CASNRAAYGYTF.

This clone has only one observation. The chain employs TRBV29-1 and TRBJ2-3, with D tentatively TRBD1 (6 bases). The CDR3 is 13 residues long. Germline CDR1 SQVTM, CDR2 ANQGSEA. V was pared by 5 bases and J by 4 bases, with 13 bases between. The CDR3 DNA is TGCAGCGTTCCAGGGGCACCACCAGATACGCAGTATTTT. Its protein product is CSVPGAPPDTQYF.

V is TRBV20-1 and J is TRBJ1-5; D may be TRBD1 (6 bases). The CDR3 is made up of 11 amino acids. The V and J ends lost 6 bases and 9 bases respectively, with 12 bases between them. Germline lookup yields CDR1 DFQATT and CDR2 SNEGSKA (reference sequence). The CDR3 DNA reads as TGCAGTGCCCAAAGCAGGGGGCCCCAGCATTTT. Amino acids: CSAQSRGPQHF.

This sequence joins TRBV5-8 and TRBJ2-3, with D perhaps TRBD1 (6 bases). The germline V gene has CDR1 SGHTS and CDR2 YDEGEE. CDR3 length equals 15 residues. Trimming cost V 1 base and J 3 bases, with 12 bases left between them. The CDR3 region has the DNA TGTGCCAGCAGCTTGCGGCAGGGGATGACAGATACGCAGTATTTT. This translates into CASSLRQGMTDTQYF.

This chain links TRBV15 with TRBJ2-3; possibly TRBD2 for D (6 bases). Trimming left V 0 bases short and J 9 bases short, with 13 bases between. The CDR3 totals 14 residues. Per the germline V gene, CDR1 is LNHNV and CDR2 is YYDKDF (reference sequence). CDR3 nucleotides: TGTGCCACCAGCAGAGATTCTGCGGGAAGGACGCAGTATTTT. Amino acid sequence: CATSRDSAGRTQYF.

The chain uses TRBV12-3 or TRBV12-4 and TRBJ2-3; D unclear. Trimming pared 8 bases from V and 5 bases from J, leaving 5 bases between. CDR3 length: 10 amino acids. CDR3 nucleotides: TGTGCCAGCTACGGAGATACGCAGTATTTT. This codes for CASYGDTQYF.

This chain connects TRBV10-3 to TRBJ1-6, with TRBD1 as a possible D gene (5 bases). Germline V CDR1 and CDR2: ENHRY, SYGVKD. The CDR3 sequence is 13 residues long. The ends were cut back, 5 bases at V and 10 bases at J, with 12 bases in the middle. CDR3 DNA sequence: TGTGCCATCAGTCCCGGACATGAATCACCCCTCCACTTT. Protein product: CAISPGHESPLHF.

The chain has TRBV7-2 and TRBJ2-2; 7 bases are a match to TRBD1. The CDR3 runs 14 residues. V trimming: 2 bases; J trimming: 7 bases; junction bases outside the gene matches: 4. The germline V gene encodes CDR1 SGHTA and CDR2 FQGNSA. The DNA of the CDR3 is TGTGCCAGCAGCTTATCGACAGGGAACGGGGAGCTGTTTTTT. The encoded protein is CASSLSTGNGELFF.

The rearrangement links TRBV2 to TRBJ1-1; TRBD1 matches 12 bases. Germline V gene data show CDR1 as SNHLY and CDR2 as FYNNEI. Losses at the gene ends were 6 bases for V and 5 bases for J; bases not matched to a gene: 7. This CDR3 has 15 amino acids. The CDR3 nucleotides are TGTGCCAGCAGCGGGACAGGGGGCCCGAGTACTGAAGCTTTCTTT. Encoded protein: CASSGTGGPSTEAFF.

The chain carries TRBV7-8 and TRBJ1-2; D is unclear. V lost 5 bases, J lost 4 bases, and 20 bases lay in between. The CDR3 consists of 16 residues. Germline-derived CDR1 and CDR2 are SGHVS and FQNEAQ. CDR3 DNA sequence: TGTGCCAGCAGCCTAGGGTTCGGGGTTCTTTTCTATGGCTACACCTTC. It specifies CASSLGFGVLFYGYTF.

This chain links TRBV13 with TRBJ2-1, with TRBD1 as a possible D gene (8 bases). Trimming cost V 1 base and J 7 bases, with 14 bases left between them. Germline assignment: CDR1 PRHDT and CDR2 FYEKMQ (reference sequence). The CDR3 is 15 residues long. The CDR3 loop is CASSLDRGRVNEQFF. Written as DNA, the CDR3 is TGTGCCAGCAGCTTAGACAGGGGGAGGGTTAATGAGCAGTTCTTC.

This clone was picked up a small number of times. The chain's CDR3 is CSVARGSEDANYGYTF. The CDR3 region has the DNA TGCAGCGTGGCTCGGGGATCTGAAGATGCTAACTATGGCTACACCTTC. The J gene is TRBJ1-2, the V gene TRBV29-1; D call uncertain. Germline assignment: CDR1 SQVTM and CDR2 ANQGSEA. The CDR3 length is 16 residues. Trimming pared 6 bases from V and 0 bases from J, leaving 20 bases between.

The chain carries TRBV11-1 and TRBJ1-1; TRBD1 agrees at 9 bases. CDR1 and CDR2 (germline): SGHAT, FQDESV (reference sequence). The V gene end was trimmed by 5 bases and the J gene end by 3 bases; junction bases not matched to a gene: 7. This CDR3 has 15 amino acids. The CDR3 reads CASSRAGQGDTEAFF. The CDR3 region has the DNA TGTGCCAGCAGCCGGGCGGGACAGGGCGACACTGAAGCTTTCTTT. The full variable domain, in which reference TRBV11-1 and TRBJ1-1 provide the parts outside the CDR3, is EAEVAQSPRYKITEKSQAVAFWCDPISGHATLYWYRQILGQGPELLVQFQDESVVDDSQLPKDRFSAERLKGVDSTLKIQPAELGDSAMYLCASSRAGQGDTEAFFGQGTRLTVV.

In this sample, this clone turned up a few times. The chain is built from TRBV11-2 and TRBJ2-7, with TRBD1 matching 9 bases. The CDR3 runs 13 residues. From germline, CDR1 is SGHAT and CDR2 FQNNGV. The V and J ends lost 4 bases and 5 bases, in that order; junction bases with no gene match: 3. CDR3 amino acids: CASSWDRVDEQYF. CDR3 bases: TGTGCCAGCAGCTGGGACAGGGTCGACGAGCAGTACTTC.

The genes are TRBV4-2 and TRBJ2-2; 8 nucleotides match TRBD1. The germline CDR1 and CDR2 sequences are LGHNA and YNFKEQ. V trimming: 4 bases; J trimming: 6 bases; junction bases outside the gene matches: 10. This CDR3 is built from 16 residues. The CDR3, as DNA: TGTGCCAGCAGCCTTAGAAGGAGACAGGGGTCCGGGGAGCTGTTTTTT. Translating gives CASSLRRRQGSGELFF.

The chain recombines TRBV20-1 with TRBJ1-1, with 9 bases matching TRBD1. Unmatched junction bases numbered 6, after V lost 3 bases and J lost 1 base. The CDR3 is 15 amino acids. Germline assignment: CDR1 DFQATT and CDR2 SNEGSKA (reference sequence). CDR3 region: CSASPVGQGNTEAFF. The CDR3 nucleotides are TGCAGTGCTAGTCCTGTGGGACAGGGGAACACTGAAGCTTTCTTT.

V gene TRBV10-2 combines with J gene TRBJ2-1; tentatively, D is TRBD1 (5 bases). V lost 5 bases and J lost 5, with 19 bases in between. Looked up from germline, CDR1 is WSHSY and CDR2 is SAAADI. The CDR3 runs to 16 residues. The CDR3 protein is CASSPPLGHRDNEQFF. CDR3 DNA sequence: TGCGCCAGCAGTCCCCCGCTTGGACATAGAGACAATGAGCAGTTCTTC.

In this sample, this clone turned up a few times. The rearrangement uses TRBV10-3 and TRBJ1-2; 7 bases are a match to TRBD1. The germline V gene encodes CDR1 ENHRY and CDR2 SYGVKD. The CDR3 runs 13 residues. The V and J ends lost 6 bases and 8 bases, in that order; junction bases with no gene match: 9. This CDR3 is CAISSDRVNGYTF. The CDR3 region has the DNA TGTGCCATCAGCTCTGACAGGGTAAACGGCTACACCTTC.

This chain's CDR3 is CASSTSRGGRTGELFF. The DNA of the CDR3 is TGTGCCAGTAGTACCAGCCGGGGGGGCCGGACCGGGGAGCTGTTTTTT. The chain has TRBV19 and TRBJ2-2; 8 nucleotides agree with TRBD2. Germline lookup yields CDR1 LNHDA and CDR2 SQIVND (reference sequence). The CDR3 consists of 16 residues. The V gene end was trimmed by 4 bases and the J gene end by 5 bases; junction bases not matched to a gene: 9.